This record covers a single T cell receptor (beta chain). This record belongs to a study of neoadjuvant nivolumab and ipilimumab in lung cancer. Per the germline V gene, CDR1 is KGHSH and CDR2 is LQKENI. The CDR3 totals 13 residues. With 1 base removed from V and 11 bases from J, the gap between germline ends came to 12 bases. Using immunoSEQ multiplex PCR, the repertoire was profiled, and TCRdb retains in-frame clones only, with some absent. The sample carries around 7,500 clones, over 80% recorded once. The chain employs TRBV18 and TRBJ2-1; D might be TRBD2 (6 bases). The source of this sequence is an adult with non-small cell lung cancer. Source: tumor tissue, taken after neoadjuvant nivolumab, alone or with ipilimumab, at or shortly before surgery. CDR3 bases: TGTGCCAGCTCACCACGGGGCGGGGATCAGCAGTTCTTC. This encodes CASSPRGGDQQFF.